Listed here are 8 T cell receptor beta chains from one sample, sequenced in a study of Graves' ophthalmopathy and Graves' hyperthyroidism (dated by TCRdb to 2017 to 2018). Sequencing took place on an Illumina HiSeq 2000. For repertoire sequencing, TCR beta CDR3 regions were amplified from RNA transcripts. A first-round RT-PCR used HTBI primers with the Qiagen OneStep RT-PCR kit, followed by a second-round multiplex PCR, size selection and purification. TCRdb applied fastp at Q25 and MiXCR to the public reads, then kept only in-frame beta chains. Rows with one shared CDR3 protein collapse into an entry with the most common genes and DNA. This sample gives 600,000 to 950,000 distinct CDR3 sequences in total; roughly two fifths of them show up just once. In total, the top ten clones hold approximately 43% of the sample. The specimen was peripheral blood. The receptors derive from an adult man with Graves' ophthalmopathy.

This sequence joins TRBV20-1 and TRBJ2-2; D is possibly TRBD1 or TRBD2 (5 bases each). The CDR3 extends over 14 amino acids. Trimming cost V 3 bases and J 4 bases, with 12 bases left between them. Germline CDR1 is DFQATT and CDR2 is SNEGSKA (reference sequence). DNA of the CDR3: TGCAGTGCTAGCCAGGGAGTAAGCACCGGGGAGCTGTTTTTT. Protein sequence: CSASQGVSTGELFF.

The V and J genes are TRBV9 and TRBJ1-1; 8 bases are shared with TRBD1. Per the germline V gene, CDR1 is SGDLS and CDR2 is YYNGEE. V shed 3 bases, J shed 7 bases, and the junction held 5 bases outside the gene matches. This CDR3 comprises 13 residues. CDR3 sequence: CASSADRGDEAFF. CDR3 nucleotide sequence: TGTGCCAGCAGCGCCGACAGGGGTGATGAAGCTTTCTTT.

The gene calls are TRBV15 and TRBJ1-5; no reliable D call. The germline V and J ends were trimmed by 0 bases and 11 bases, with 14 bases remaining between them. Germline V CDR1 and CDR2: LNHNV, YYDKDF (reference sequence). The CDR3 covers 14 residues. The CDR3 DNA reads TGTGCCACCAGCAGAGATATATACCGTGAGACCCAGCATTTT. Amino acid sequence: CATSRDIYRETQHF.

The rearrangement uses TRBV14 and TRBJ1-2; 9 nucleotides align to TRBD1. The CDR3 is 14 amino acids. With 5 bases clipped from V and 7 bases from J, the junction kept 8 bases outside the gene matches. Germline V lookup: CDR1 SGHDN, CDR2 FVKESK. CDR3 in amino acids: CASSVRTGEGGYTF. In DNA, the CDR3 is TGTGCCAGCAGCGTTCGGACAGGGGAGGGTGGCTACACCTTC.

The table lists this clonotype with a few counts. J is TRBJ2-7 and V is TRBV15; 8 positions agree with TRBD1. The CDR3 consists of 14 residues. The J segment lost 3 bases and the V segment lost 10 bases, leaving 11 bases of the junction unmatched. CDR1 and CDR2 from the germline V gene are LNHNV and YYDKDF (reference sequence). CDR3 sequence reads: CASASPGQVYEQYF. The CDR3 DNA sequence: TGTGCCAGCGCATCTCCGGGACAGGTCTACGAGCAGTACTTC.

In its sample, this clonotype was seen a few times. The genes are TRBV4-3 and TRBJ1-1; TRBD1 matches at 7 bases. J was trimmed by 0 bases and V by 3 bases; bases with no gene match: 4. Germline CDR1 LGHNA, CDR2 YSLEER. The CDR3 loop spans 15 amino acids. The CDR3 loop is CASSHEDRLNTEAFF. DNA of the CDR3: TGCGCCAGCAGCCATGAGGACAGGCTGAACACTGAAGCTTTCTTT.

A few counts support this clonotype. The chain joins TRBV24-1 to TRBJ2-5; TRBD2 matches at 7 bases. The germline CDR1 and CDR2 sequences are KGHDR and SFDVKD. Trimming at V came to 7 bases and at J to 2 bases, leaving 3 bases not matched to a gene. This CDR3 comprises 13 residues. For the CDR3, the DNA is TGTGCCACCAGCCCCGGGGGGCAAGAGACCCAGTACTTC. Translation gives CATSPGGQETQYF.

This clonotype was seen a handful of times. One end of the junction is discordant with germline, which a read error may explain. The chain employs TRBV10-3 and TRBJ2-5, with TRBD2 matching 12 bases. This CDR3 has 16 amino acids. Germline CDR1 is ENHRY and CDR2 is SYGVKD. The CDR3 bases are TGTGCCAGCAGTTACTCGGCTAGCGGGGGGGCAGAGACCCAGTACTTC. Translated: CASSYSASGGAETQYF.